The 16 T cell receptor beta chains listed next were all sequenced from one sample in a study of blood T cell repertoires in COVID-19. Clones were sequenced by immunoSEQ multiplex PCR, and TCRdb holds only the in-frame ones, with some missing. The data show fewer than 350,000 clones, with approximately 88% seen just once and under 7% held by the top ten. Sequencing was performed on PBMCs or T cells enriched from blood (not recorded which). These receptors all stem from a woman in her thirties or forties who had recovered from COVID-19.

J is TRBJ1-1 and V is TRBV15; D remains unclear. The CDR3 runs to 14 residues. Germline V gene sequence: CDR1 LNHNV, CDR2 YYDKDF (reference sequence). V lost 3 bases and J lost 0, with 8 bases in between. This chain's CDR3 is CATSRRSMNTEAFF. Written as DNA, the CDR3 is TGTGCCACCAGCAGGAGGAGCATGAACACTGAAGCTTTCTTT.

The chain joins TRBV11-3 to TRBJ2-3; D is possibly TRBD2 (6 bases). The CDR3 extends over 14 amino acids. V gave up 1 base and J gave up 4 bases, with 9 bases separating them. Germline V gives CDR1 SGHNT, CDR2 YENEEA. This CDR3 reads CASSLGRAADTQYF. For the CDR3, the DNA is TGTGCCAGCAGCTTAGGGAGGGCCGCAGATACGCAGTATTTT.

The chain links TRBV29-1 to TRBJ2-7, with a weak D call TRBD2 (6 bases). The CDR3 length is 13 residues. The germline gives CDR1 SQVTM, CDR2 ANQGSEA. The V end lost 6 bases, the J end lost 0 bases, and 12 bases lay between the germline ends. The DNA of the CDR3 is TGCAGCGTCGGGCGGGGCACCTCCTACGAGCAGTACTTC. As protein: CSVGRGTSYEQYF.

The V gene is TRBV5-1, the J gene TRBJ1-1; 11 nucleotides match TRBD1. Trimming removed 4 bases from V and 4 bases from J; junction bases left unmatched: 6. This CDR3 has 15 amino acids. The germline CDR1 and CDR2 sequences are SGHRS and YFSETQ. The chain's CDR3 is CASSQTGTGGTEAFF. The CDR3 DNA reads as TGCGCCAGCAGCCAAACGGGGACAGGGGGCACTGAAGCTTTCTTT. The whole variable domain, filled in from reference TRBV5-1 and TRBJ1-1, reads KAGVTQTPRYLIKTRGQQVTLSCSPISGHRSVSWYQQTPGQGLQFLFEYFSETQRNKGNFPGRFSGRQFSNSRSEMNVSTLELGDSALYLCASSQTGTGGTEAFFGQGTRLTVV.

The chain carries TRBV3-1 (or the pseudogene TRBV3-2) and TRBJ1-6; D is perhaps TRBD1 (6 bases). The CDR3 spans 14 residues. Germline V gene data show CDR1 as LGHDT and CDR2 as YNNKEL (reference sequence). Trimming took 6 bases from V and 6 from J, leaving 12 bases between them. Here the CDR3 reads CASRTGTFNSPLHF. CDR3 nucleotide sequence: TGTGCCAGCAGAACCGGGACATTTAATTCACCCCTCCACTTT.

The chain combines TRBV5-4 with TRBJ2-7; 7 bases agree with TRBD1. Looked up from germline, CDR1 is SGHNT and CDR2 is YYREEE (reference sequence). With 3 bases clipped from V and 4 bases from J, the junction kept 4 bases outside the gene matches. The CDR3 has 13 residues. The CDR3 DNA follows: TGTGCCAGCAGCTCAAAACAGGGGTACGAGCAGTACTTC. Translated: CASSSKQGYEQYF. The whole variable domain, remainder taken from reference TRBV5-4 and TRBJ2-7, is ETGVTQSPTHLIKTRGQQVTLRCSSQSGHNTVSWYQQALGQGPQFIFQYYREEENGRGNFPPRFSGLQFPNYSSELNVNALELDDSALYLCASSSKQGYEQYFGPGTRLTVT.

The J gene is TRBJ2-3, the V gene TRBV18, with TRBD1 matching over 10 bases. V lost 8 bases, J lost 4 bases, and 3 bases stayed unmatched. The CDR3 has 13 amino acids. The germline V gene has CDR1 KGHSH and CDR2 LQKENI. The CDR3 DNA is TGTGCCAGCGCGGGACAGGGGTCAGATACGCAGTATTTT. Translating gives CASAGQGSDTQYF.

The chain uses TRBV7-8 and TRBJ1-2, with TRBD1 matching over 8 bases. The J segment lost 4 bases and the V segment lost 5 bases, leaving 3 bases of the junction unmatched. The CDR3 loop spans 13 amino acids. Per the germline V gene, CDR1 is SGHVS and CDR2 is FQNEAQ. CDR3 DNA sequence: TGTGCCAGCAGCACGGACAGGGCCTATGGCTACACCTTC. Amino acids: CASSTDRAYGYTF.

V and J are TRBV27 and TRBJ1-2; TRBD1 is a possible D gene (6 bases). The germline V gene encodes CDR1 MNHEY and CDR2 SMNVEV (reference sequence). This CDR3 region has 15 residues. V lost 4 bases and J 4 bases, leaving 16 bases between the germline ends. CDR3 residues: CASSSFGQPSYGYTF. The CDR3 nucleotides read TGTGCCAGCAGTTCTTTCGGACAGCCATCCTATGGCTACACCTTC.

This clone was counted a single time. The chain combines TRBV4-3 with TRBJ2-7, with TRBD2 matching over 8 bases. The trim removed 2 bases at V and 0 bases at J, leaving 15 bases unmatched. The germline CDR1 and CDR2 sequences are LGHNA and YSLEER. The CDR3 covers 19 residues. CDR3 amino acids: CASSQTFDGWGTSSYEQYF. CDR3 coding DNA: TGCGCCAGCAGCCAAACGTTCGATGGATGGGGGACTAGCTCCTACGAGCAGTACTTC.

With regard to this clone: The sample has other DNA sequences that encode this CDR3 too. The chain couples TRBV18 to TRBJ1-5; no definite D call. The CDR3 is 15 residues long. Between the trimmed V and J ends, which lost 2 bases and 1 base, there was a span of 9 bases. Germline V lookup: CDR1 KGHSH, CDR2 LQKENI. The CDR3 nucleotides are TGTGCCAGCTCACCAGGCAGCGGGAGCAATCAGCCCCAGCATTTT. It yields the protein CASSPGSGSNQPQHF.

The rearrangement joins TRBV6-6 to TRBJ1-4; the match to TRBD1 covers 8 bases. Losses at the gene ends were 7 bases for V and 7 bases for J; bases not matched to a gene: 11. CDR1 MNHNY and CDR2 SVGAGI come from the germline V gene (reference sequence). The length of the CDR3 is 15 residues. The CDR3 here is CASTPMTGAAEKLFF. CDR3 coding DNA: TGTGCCAGCACTCCGATGACAGGGGCGGCTGAAAAACTGTTTTTT.

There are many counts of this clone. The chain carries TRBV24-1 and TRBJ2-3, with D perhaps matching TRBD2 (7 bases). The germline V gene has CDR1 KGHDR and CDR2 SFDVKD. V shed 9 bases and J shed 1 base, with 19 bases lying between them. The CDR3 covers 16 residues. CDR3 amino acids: CATGGWRTSGTDTQYF. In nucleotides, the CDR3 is TGTGCCACCGGGGGCTGGCGAACTAGCGGCACAGATACGCAGTATTTT.

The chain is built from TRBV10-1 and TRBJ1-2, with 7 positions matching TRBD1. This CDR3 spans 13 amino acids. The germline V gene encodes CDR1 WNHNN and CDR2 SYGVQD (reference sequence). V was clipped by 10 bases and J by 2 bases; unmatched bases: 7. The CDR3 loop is CANRGASNYGYTF. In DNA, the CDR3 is TGCGCCAACAGGGGCGCGTCAAACTATGGCTACACCTTC.

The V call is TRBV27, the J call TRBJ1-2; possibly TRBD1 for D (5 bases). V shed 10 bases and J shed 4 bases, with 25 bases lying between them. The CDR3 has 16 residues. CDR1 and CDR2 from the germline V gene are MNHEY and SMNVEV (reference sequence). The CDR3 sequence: CANPPGGRGEGYGYTF. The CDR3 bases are TGTGCCAACCCCCCTGGTGGTCGAGGGGAGGGCTATGGCTACACCTTC.

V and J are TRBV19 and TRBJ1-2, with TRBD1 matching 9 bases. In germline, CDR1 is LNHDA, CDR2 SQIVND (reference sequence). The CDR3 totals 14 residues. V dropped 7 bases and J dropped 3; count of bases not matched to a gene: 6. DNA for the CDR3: TGTGCCAGTACCCAGGACAGGGGCGACTATGGCTACACCTTC. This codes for CASTQDRGDYGYTF.